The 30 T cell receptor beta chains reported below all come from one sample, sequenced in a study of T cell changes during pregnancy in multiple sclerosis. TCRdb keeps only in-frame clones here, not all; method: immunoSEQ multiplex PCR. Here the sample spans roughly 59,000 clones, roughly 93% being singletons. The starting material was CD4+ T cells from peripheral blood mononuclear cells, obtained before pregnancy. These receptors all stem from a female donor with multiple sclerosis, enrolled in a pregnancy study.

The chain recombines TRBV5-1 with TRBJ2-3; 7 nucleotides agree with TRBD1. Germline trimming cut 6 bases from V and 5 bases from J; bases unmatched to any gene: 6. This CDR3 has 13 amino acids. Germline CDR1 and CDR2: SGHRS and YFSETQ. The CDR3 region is CASKRDSQDTQYF. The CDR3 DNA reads TGCGCCAGCAAACGGGACAGCCAAGATACGCAGTATTTT.

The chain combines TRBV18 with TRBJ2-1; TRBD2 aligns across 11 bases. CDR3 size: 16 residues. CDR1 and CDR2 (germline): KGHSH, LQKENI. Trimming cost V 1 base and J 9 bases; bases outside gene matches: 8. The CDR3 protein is CASSPQGTSGGGEQFF. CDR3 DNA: TGTGCCAGCTCACCACAGGGGACTAGCGGCGGAGGTGAGCAGTTCTTC.

CDR3 coding DNA: TGTGCCACCAGCAGAAGACAGGGGGCCTACGAGCAGTACTTC. Amino acids: CATSRRQGAYEQYF. The chain recombines TRBV15 with TRBJ2-7; TRBD1 matches at 9 bases. Germline V gene sequence: CDR1 LNHNV, CDR2 YYDKDF (reference sequence). Unmatched junction bases numbered 1, after V lost 2 bases and J lost 2 bases. CDR3 length: 14 amino acids.

Here the CDR3 reads CASSRTDYNEKLFF. Here the CDR3 DNA reads TGTGCCAGCAGTCGGACAGACTACAATGAAAAACTGTTTTTT. V is TRBV28 and J is TRBJ1-4; the D gene is possibly TRBD1 (6 bases). Trimming shortened V by 5 bases and J by 5 bases, and 12 bases separated the two germline ends. The CDR3 is 14 residues long. Germline loops: CDR1 MDHEN, CDR2 SYDVKM.

CDR3 loop: CASSPKGSLGANVLTF. The CDR3 DNA reads as TGTGCCAGCTCACCGAAGGGGTCTCTAGGGGCCAACGTCCTGACTTTC. V usage is TRBV18 and J usage is TRBJ2-6, with D possibly being TRBD1 (5 bases). The CDR3 runs 16 residues. Trimming cost V 3 bases and J 4 bases, with 13 bases left between them. Germline V gene lookup returns CDR1 KGHSH and CDR2 LQKENI.

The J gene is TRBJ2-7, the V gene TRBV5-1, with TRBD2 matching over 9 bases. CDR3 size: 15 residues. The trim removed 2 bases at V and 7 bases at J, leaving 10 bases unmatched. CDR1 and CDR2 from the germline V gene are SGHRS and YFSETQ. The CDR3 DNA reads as TGCGCCAGCAGCTTACGACTAGCGGCTGATGGGGAGCAGTACTTC. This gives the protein CASSLRLAADGEQYF.

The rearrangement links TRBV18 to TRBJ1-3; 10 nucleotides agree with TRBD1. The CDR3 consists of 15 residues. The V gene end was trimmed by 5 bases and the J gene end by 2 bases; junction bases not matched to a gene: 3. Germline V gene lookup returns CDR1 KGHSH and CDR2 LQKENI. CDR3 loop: CASSTGTGAGNTIYF. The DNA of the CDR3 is TGTGCCAGCTCAACCGGGACAGGGGCTGGAAACACCATATATTTT.

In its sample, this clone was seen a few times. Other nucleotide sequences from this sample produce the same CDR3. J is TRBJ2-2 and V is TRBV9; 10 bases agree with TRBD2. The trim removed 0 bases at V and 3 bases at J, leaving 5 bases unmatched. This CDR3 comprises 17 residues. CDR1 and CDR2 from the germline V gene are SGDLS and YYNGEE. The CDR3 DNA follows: TGTGCCAGCAGCGTAGGTGCACTAGCGGGGTACACCGGGGAGCTGTTTTTT. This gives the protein CASSVGALAGYTGELFF. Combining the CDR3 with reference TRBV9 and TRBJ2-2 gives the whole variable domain DSGVTQTPKHLITATGQRVTLRCSPRSGDLSVYWYQQSLDQGLQFLIQYYNGEERAKGNILERFSAQQFPDLHSELNLSSLELGDSALYFCASSVGALAGYTGELFFGEGSRLTVL.

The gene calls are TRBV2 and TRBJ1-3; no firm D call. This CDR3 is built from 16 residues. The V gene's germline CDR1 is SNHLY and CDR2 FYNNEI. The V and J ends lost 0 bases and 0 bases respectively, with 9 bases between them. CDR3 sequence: CASSEAHSLSGNTIYF. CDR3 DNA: TGTGCCAGCAGTGAAGCGCACAGCCTCTCTGGAAACACCATATATTTT.

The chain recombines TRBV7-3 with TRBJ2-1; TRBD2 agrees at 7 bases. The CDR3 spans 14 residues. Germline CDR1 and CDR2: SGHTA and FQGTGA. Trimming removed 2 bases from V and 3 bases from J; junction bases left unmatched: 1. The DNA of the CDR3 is TGTGCCAGCAGCTTAGCGGGAGACTACAATGAGCAGTTCTTC. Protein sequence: CASSLAGDYNEQFF.

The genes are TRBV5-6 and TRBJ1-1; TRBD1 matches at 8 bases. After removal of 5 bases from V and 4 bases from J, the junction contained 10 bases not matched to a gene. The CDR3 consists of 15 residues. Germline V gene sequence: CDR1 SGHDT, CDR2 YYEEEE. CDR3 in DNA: TGTGCCAGCAGGCGTTTTAGGACAGGGTCCACTGAAGCTTTCTTT. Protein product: CASRRFRTGSTEAFF.

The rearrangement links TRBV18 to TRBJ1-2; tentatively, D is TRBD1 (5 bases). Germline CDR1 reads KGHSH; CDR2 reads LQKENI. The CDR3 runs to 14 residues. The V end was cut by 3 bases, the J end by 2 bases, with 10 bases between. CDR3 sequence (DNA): TGTGCCAGCTCACCTCAGGGAACAAACTATGGCTACACCTTC. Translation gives CASSPQGTNYGYTF.

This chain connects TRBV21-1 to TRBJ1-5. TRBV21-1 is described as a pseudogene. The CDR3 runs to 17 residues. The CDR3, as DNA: TGTGCCAGCAGCAAAGGAGGGAAGGTAACGAGCAATCAGCCCCAGCATTTT. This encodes CASSKGGKVTSNQPQHF.

CDR3 nucleotide sequence: TGTGCCAGCTCACCACCAGCGGGGAACACCGGGGAGCTGTTTTTT. Encoded protein: CASSPPAGNTGELFF. The chain has TRBV18 and TRBJ2-2, with D possibly matching TRBD2 (6 bases). The V end lost 0 bases, the J end lost 1 base, and 6 bases lay between the germline ends. Germline V gene data show CDR1 as KGHSH and CDR2 as LQKENI. The CDR3 totals 15 residues.

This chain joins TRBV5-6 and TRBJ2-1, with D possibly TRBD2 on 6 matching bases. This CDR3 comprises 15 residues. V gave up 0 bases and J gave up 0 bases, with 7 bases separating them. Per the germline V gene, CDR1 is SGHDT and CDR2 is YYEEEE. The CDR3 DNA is TGTGCCAGCAGCTTGGTCGGGGGCTCCTACAATGAGCAGTTCTTC. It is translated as CASSLVGGSYNEQFF. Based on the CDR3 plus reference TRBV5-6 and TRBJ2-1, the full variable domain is DAGVTQSPTHLIKTRGQQVTLRCSPKSGHDTVSWYQQALGQGPQFIFQYYEEEERQRGNFPDRFSGHQFPNYSSELNVNALLLGDSALYLCASSLVGGSYNEQFFGPGTRLTVL.

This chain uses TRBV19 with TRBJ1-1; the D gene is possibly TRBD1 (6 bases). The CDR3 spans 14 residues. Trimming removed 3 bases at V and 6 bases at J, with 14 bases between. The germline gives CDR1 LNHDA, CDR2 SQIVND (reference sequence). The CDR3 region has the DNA TGTGCCAGTAGTATCACAGGGTTGGTCTCTGAAGCTTTCTTT. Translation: CASSITGLVSEAFF.

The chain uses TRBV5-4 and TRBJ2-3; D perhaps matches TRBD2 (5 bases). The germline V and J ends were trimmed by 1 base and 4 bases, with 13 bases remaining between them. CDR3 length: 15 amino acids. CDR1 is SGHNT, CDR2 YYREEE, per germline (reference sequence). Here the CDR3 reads CASSLRTGRSDTQYF. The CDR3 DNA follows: TGTGCCAGCAGCTTGAGGACGGGGAGATCAGATACGCAGTATTTT.

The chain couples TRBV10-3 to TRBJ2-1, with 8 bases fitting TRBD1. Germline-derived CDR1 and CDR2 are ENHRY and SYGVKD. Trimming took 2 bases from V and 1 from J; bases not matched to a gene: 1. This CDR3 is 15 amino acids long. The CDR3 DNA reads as TGTGCCATCAGTGAGACAGGGGGTTCCTACAATGAGCAGTTCTTC. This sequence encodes CAISETGGSYNEQFF.

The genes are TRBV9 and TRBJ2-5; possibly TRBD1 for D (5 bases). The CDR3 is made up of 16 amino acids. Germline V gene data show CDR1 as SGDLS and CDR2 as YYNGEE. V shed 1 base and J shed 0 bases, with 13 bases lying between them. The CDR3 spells CASSVTWGFNQETQYF. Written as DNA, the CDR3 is TGTGCCAGCAGCGTAACATGGGGCTTCAACCAAGAGACCCAGTACTTC. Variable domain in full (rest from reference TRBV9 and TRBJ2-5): DSGVTQTPKHLITATGQRVTLRCSPRSGDLSVYWYQQSLDQGLQFLIQYYNGEERAKGNILERFSAQQFPDLHSELNLSSLELGDSALYFCASSVTWGFNQETQYFGPGTRLLVL.

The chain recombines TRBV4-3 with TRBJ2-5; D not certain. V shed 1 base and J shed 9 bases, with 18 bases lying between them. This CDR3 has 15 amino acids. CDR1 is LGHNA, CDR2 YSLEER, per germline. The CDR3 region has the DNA TGCGCCAGCAGCCAAGTTGCAGGTCCCCAGTGGGCCCAGTACTTC. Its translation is CASSQVAGPQWAQYF.

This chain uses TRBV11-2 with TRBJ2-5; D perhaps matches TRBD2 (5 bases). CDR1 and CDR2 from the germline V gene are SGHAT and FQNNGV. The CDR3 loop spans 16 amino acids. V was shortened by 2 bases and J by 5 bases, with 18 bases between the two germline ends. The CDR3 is CASSLPPPGISETQYF. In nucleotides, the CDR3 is TGTGCCAGCAGCTTACCGCCGCCGGGAATTTCGGAGACCCAGTACTTC. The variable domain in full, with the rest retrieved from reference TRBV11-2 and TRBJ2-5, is EAGVAQSPRYKIIEKRQSVAFWCNPISGHATLYWYQQILGQGPKLLIQFQNNGVVDDSQLPKDRFSAERLKGVDSTLKIQPAKLEDSAVYLCASSLPPPGISETQYFGPGTRLLVL.

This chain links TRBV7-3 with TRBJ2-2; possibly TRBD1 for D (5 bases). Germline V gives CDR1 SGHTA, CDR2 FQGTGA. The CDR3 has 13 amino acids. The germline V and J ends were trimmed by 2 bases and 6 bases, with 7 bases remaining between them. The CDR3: CASSLQGSGELFF. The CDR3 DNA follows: TGTGCCAGCAGCTTACAGGGATCCGGGGAGCTGTTTTTT.

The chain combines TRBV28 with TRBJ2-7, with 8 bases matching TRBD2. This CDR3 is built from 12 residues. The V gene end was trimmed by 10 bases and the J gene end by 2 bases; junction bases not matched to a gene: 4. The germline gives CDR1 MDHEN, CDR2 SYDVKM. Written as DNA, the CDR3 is TGTGCCACCTCGACTAGCGCCTACGAGCAGTACTTC. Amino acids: CATSTSAYEQYF.

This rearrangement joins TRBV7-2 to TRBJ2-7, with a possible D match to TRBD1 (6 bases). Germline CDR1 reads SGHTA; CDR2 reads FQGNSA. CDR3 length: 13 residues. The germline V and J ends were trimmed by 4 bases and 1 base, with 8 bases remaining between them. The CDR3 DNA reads TGTGCCAGCAGCTCAACAGGGTCCTACGAGCAGTACTTC. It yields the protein CASSSTGSYEQYF.

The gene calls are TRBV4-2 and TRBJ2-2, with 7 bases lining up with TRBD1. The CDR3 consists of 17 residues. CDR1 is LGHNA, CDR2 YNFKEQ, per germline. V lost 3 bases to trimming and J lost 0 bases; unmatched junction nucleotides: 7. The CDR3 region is CASSQEPQGANTGELFF. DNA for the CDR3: TGTGCCAGCAGCCAGGAGCCTCAGGGGGCGAACACCGGGGAGCTGTTTTTT.

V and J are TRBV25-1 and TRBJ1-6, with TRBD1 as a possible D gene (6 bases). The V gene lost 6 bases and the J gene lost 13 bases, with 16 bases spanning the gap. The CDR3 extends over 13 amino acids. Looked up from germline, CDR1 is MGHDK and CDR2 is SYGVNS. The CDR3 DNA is TGTGCCAGCAGACGGGACATCCCTGATCCCCTCCACTTT. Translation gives CASRRDIPDPLHF.

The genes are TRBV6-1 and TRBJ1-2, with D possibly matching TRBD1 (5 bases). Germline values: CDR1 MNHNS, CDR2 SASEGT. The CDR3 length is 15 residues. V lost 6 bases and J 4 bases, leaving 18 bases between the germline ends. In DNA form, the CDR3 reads TGTGCCAGCAGCCCGAGCGGAGGGGAGACCTATGGCTACACCTTC. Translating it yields CASSPSGGETYGYTF.

The CDR3 DNA reads TGCGCCAGCAGCCAAGAATCCGGGACCTACAATGAGCAGTTCTTC. It is translated as CASSQESGTYNEQFF. V gene TRBV4-3 combines with J gene TRBJ2-1; TRBD2 is a possible D gene (5 bases). V shed 0 bases and J shed 2 bases, with 8 bases lying between them. CDR1 is LGHNA, CDR2 YSLEER, per germline. The CDR3 loop spans 15 amino acids.

CDR3 protein: CASSVVSSTNTGELFF. Written as DNA, the CDR3 is TGTGCCAGCAGCGTAGTATCCAGTACGAACACCGGGGAGCTGTTTTTT. This chain uses TRBV9 with TRBJ2-2; D call uncertain. The CDR3 is made up of 16 amino acids. Trimming shortened V by 0 bases and J by 0 bases, and 9 bases separated the two germline ends. Germline lookup yields CDR1 SGDLS and CDR2 YYNGEE. Based on the CDR3 plus reference TRBV9 and TRBJ2-2, the full variable domain is DSGVTQTPKHLITATGQRVTLRCSPRSGDLSVYWYQQSLDQGLQFLIQYYNGEERAKGNILERFSAQQFPDLHSELNLSSLELGDSALYFCASSVVSSTNTGELFFGEGSRLTVL.

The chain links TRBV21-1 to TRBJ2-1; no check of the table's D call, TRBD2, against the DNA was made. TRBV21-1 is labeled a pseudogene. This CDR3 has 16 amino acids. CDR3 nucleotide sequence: TGTGCCAGCAGCAAAGTCCGGGAGACTAGCCACAATGAGCAGTTCTTC. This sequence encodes CASSKVRETSHNEQFF.